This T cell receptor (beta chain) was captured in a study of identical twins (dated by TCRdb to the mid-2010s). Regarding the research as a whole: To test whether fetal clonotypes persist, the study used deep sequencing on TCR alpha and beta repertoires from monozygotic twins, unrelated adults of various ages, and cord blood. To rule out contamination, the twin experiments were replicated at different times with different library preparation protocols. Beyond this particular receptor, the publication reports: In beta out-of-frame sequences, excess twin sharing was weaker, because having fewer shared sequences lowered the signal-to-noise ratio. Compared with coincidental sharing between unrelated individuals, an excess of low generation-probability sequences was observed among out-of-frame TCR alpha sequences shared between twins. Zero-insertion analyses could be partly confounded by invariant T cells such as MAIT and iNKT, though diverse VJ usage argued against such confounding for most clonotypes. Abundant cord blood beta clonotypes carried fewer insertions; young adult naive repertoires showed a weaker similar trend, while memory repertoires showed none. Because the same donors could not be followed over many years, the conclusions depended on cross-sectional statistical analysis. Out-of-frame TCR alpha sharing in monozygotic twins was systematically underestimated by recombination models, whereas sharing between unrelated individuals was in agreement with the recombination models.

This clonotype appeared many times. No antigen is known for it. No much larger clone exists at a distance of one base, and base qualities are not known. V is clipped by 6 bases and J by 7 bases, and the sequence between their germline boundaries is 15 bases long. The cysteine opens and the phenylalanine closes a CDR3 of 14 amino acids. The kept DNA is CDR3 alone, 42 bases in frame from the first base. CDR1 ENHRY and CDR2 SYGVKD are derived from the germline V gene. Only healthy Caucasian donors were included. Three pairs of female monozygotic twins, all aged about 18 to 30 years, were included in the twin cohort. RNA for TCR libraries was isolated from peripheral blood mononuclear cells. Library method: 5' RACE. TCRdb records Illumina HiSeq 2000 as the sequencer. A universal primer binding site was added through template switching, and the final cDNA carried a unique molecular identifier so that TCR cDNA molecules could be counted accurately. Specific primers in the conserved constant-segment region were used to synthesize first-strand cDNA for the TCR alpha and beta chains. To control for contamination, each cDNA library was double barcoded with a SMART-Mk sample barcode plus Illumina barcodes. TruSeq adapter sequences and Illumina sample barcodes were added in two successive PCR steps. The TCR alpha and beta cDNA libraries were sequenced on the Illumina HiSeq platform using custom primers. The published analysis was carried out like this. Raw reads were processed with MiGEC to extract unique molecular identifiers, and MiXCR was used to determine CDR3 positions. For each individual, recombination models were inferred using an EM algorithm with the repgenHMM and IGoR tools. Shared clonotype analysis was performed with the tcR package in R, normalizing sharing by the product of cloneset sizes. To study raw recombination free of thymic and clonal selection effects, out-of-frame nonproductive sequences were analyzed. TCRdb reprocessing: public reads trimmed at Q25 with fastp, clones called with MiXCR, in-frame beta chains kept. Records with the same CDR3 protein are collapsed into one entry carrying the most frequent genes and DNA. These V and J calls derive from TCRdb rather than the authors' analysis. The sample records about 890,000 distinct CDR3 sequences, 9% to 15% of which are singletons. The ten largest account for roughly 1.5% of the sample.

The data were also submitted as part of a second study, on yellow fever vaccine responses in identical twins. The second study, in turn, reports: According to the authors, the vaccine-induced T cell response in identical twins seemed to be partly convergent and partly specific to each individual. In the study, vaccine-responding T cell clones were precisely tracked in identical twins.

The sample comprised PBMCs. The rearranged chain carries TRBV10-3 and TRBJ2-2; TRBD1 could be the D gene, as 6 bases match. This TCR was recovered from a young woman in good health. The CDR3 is CAISQGQNSGELFF. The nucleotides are TGTGCCATCAGCCAAGGACAGAATAGCGGGGAGCTGTTTTTT.